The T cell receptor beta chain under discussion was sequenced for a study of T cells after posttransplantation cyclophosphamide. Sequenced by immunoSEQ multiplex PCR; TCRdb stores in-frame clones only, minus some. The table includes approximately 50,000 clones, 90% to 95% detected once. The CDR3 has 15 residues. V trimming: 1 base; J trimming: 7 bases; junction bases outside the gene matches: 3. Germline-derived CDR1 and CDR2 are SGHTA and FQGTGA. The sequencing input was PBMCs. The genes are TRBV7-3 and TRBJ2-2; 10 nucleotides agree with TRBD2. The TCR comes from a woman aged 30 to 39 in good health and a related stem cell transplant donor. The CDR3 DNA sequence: TGTGCCAGCAGCTTAAAAGCGGGGGGGTACGGGGAGCTGTTTTTT. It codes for CASSLKAGGYGELFF. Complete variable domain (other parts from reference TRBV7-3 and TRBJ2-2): GAGVSQTPSNKVTEKGKYVELRCDPISGHTALYWYRQSLGQGPEFLIYFQGTGAADDSGLPNDRFFAVRPEGSVSTLKIQRTERGDSAVYLCASSLKAGGYGELFFGEGSRLTVL.